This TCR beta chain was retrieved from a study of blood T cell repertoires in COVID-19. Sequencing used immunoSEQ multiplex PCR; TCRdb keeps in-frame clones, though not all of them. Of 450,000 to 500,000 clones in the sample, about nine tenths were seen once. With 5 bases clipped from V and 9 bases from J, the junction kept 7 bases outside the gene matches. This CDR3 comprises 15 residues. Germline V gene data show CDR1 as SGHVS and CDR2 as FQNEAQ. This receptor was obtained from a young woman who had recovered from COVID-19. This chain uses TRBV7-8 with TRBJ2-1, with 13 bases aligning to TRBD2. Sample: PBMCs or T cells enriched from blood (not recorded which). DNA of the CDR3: TGTGCCAGCAGCCCGGGACTAGCGGGGCACCCTGAGCAGTTCTTC. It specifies CASSPGLAGHPEQFF.